This entry lists 12 T cell receptor beta chains sequenced from one sample in a study of OX40 agonist ivuxolimab in advanced cancers. The table came from immunoSEQ multiplex PCR; TCRdb's copy has only in-frame clones and leaves some out. The table includes roughly 70,000 clones, 80% to 90% detected once. Specimen: CD4+ or CD8+ T cells sorted from blood, collected in a trial of the OX40 agonist ivuxolimab. These receptors were collected from an adult with an advanced solid tumor such as melanoma, head and neck, liver or kidney cancer.

V gene TRBV11-1 combines with J gene TRBJ2-5; D is unresolved. V gave up 6 bases and J gave up 1 base, with 9 bases separating them. Looked up from germline, CDR1 is SGHAT and CDR2 is FQDESV (reference sequence). This CDR3 has 13 amino acids. CDR3 sequence reads: CASRAQTQETQYF. The CDR3 region has the DNA TGTGCCAGCAGGGCTCAGACCCAAGAGACCCAGTACTTC.

The rearrangement links TRBV9 to TRBJ2-2; D possibly uses TRBD1 or TRBD2 (7 bases each). V lost 4 bases to trimming and J lost 4 bases, with 23 bases between them. Germline CDR1 SGDLS, CDR2 YYNGEE. The CDR3 covers 18 residues. The CDR3 coding sequence is TGTGCCAGCAGCACCCCCTCCAGGGGGGGGGCGCGCACCGGGGAGCTGTTTTTT. It translates to CASSTPSRGGARTGELFF.

The gene calls are TRBV14 and TRBJ2-7; maybe TRBD2 (6 bases). Trimming took off 4 bases at V and 2 bases at J, with 9 bases between the two ends. Germline V gene sequence: CDR1 SGHDN, CDR2 FVKESK. This CDR3 has 13 amino acids. CDR3 in amino acids: CASSRLAPYEQYF. Written as DNA, the CDR3 is TGTGCCAGCAGCCGGCTAGCGCCCTACGAGCAGTACTTC.

The CDR3 DNA is TGTGCCAGCAGCTTCCAGGGTTACGAGCAGTACTTC. Amino acid sequence: CASSFQGYEQYF. This chain joins TRBV7-9 and TRBJ2-7; D is possibly TRBD1 (5 bases). V was pared by 3 bases and J by 4 bases, with 7 bases between. This CDR3 is 12 amino acids long. Per the germline V gene, CDR1 is SEHNR and CDR2 is FQNEAQ (reference sequence).

The genes are TRBV2 and TRBJ2-3; no firm D call. The germline V gene has CDR1 SNHLY and CDR2 FYNNEI. The CDR3 consists of 15 residues. The ends were cut back, 2 bases at V and 4 bases at J, with 13 bases in the middle. The CDR3 bases are TGTGCCAGCAGTGAAATAGGATTCCTGCCAGATACGCAGTATTTT. It is translated as CASSEIGFLPDTQYF.

The CDR3 bases are TGTGCCATCAGTGGCTCGGGGACTAGCACAGATACGCAGTATTTT. Translating gives CAISGSGTSTDTQYF. V usage is TRBV10-3 and J usage is TRBJ2-3; a weak D match, TRBD2 (6 bases). Trimming pared 4 bases from V and 0 bases from J, leaving 11 bases between. The CDR3 totals 15 residues. Germline V gene data show CDR1 as ENHRY and CDR2 as SYGVKD.

The chain links TRBV21-1 to TRBJ1-5. TRBV21-1 is given as a pseudogene. This CDR3 spans 18 amino acids. The CDR3 DNA is TGTGCCAGCAGCACTCCCAGTTGGTTCTGGCGTTGGAATCAGCCCCAGCATTTT. It encodes CASSTPSWFWRWNQPQHF.

This clone was found once. This chain joins TRBV27 and TRBJ1-5, with D hard to call. The CDR3 spans 14 residues. Between the trimmed V and J ends, which lost 8 bases and 6 bases, there was a span of 17 bases. Looked up from germline, CDR1 is MNHEY and CDR2 is SMNVEV (reference sequence). The CDR3 region is CASGRHVSGQPQHF. The CDR3, as DNA: TGTGCCAGCGGAAGACACGTATCAGGTCAGCCCCAGCATTTT.

The chain has TRBV10-1 and TRBJ2-7; no firm D call. The CDR3 covers 11 residues. The germline gives CDR1 WNHNN, CDR2 SYGVQD (reference sequence). Trimming removed 4 bases from V and 2 bases from J, with 3 bases in between. CDR3 sequence reads: CASSAAYEQYF. The CDR3 bases are TGCGCCAGCAGTGCGGCCTACGAGCAGTACTTC.

The chain combines TRBV9 with TRBJ1-1; TRBD1 aligns across 9 bases. The CDR3 is 16 residues long. Looked up from germline, CDR1 is SGDLS and CDR2 is YYNGEE. Trimming cost V 2 bases and J 7 bases; bases outside gene matches: 12. The chain's CDR3 is CASSVEAGTGPGEAFF. The CDR3 DNA is TGTGCCAGCAGCGTGGAGGCCGGGACAGGGCCAGGTGAAGCTTTCTTT.

The chain couples TRBV28 to TRBJ1-5; D remains unclear. With 3 bases removed from V and 9 bases from J, the gap between germline ends came to 9 bases. CDR3 length equals 12 residues. Germline CDR1 and CDR2: MDHEN and SYDVKM. The CDR3 nucleotides read TGTGCCAGCAGTTTTCGACCAGGGCCCCAGCATTTT. It translates to CASSFRPGPQHF. The full variable domain, rest sourced from reference TRBV28 and TRBJ1-5, is DVKVTQSSRYLVKRTGEKVFLECVQDMDHENMFWYRQDPGLGLRLIYFSYDVKMKEKGDIPEGYSVSREKKERFSLILESASTNQTSMYLCASSFRPGPQHFGDGTRLSIL.

This clone was seen more than once but under ten times. The rearrangement links TRBV4-1 to TRBJ2-1, with 8 bases matching TRBD2. CDR3 size: 16 residues. CDR1 and CDR2 (germline): MGHRA, YSYEKL. V dropped 1 base and J dropped 8; count of bases not matched to a gene: 10. The CDR3 here is CASSQAQREIPDEQFF. The CDR3 bases are TGCGCCAGCAGCCAAGCGCAGCGGGAGATTCCCGATGAGCAGTTCTTC.